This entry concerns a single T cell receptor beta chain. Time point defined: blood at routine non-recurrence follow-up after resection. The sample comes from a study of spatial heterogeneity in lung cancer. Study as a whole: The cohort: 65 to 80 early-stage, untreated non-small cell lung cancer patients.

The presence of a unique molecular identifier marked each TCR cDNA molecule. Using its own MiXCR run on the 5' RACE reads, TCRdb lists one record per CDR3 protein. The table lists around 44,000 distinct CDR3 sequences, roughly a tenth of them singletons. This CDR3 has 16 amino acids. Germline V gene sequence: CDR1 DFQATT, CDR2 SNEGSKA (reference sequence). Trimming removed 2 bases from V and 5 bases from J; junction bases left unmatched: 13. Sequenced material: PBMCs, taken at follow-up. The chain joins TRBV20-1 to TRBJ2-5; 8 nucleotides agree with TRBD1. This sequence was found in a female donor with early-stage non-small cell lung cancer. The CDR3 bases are TGCAGTGCTAGACAAGAGACAGGGGAGTGGAAGGAGACCCAGTACTTC. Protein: CSARQETGEWKETQYF.